The 25 T cell receptor beta chains given below trace back to one sample, sequenced in a study of blood T cells in healthy people across ages (dated by TCRdb to between 2015 and 2016). The library was made by 5' RACE. The sequencer listed for this sample is Illumina HiSeq 2500. A second PCR of about 6 to 12 cycles was run with a J-beta primer mix and a sample-barcoded 5' primer. TCRdb applied fastp at Q25 and MiXCR to the public reads, then kept only in-frame beta chains. Rows are combined by CDR3 protein, so each entry shows the most common genes and DNA. The sample includes under 700,000 distinct CDR3 sequences, with about 25% observed a single time. Clones ranked in the top ten supply under 9% of the sample. The same specimen was also included in a second study, on T cells of mothers and their children.

The sample comprised blood. The receptors originated from a boy aged 5-17 years in good health.

The chain couples TRBV27 to TRBJ2-1, with 11 bases lining up with TRBD1. Germline values: CDR1 MNHEY, CDR2 SMNVEV (reference sequence). The CDR3 runs to 15 residues. The ends lost 6 bases at V and 6 bases at J; junction bases unmatched: 7. This CDR3 reads CASSLGTGGGNEQFF. The CDR3 DNA reads TGTGCCAGCAGCCTAGGGACAGGGGGGGGCAATGAGCAGTTCTTC.

This chain joins TRBV15 and TRBJ2-7; 7 bases map to TRBD1. Germline CDR1 LNHNV, CDR2 YYDKDF (reference sequence). The CDR3 consists of 14 residues. V shed 1 base, J shed 2 bases, and the junction held 2 bases outside the gene matches. The CDR3 sequence: CATSRGQGAYEQYF. CDR3 sequence (DNA): TGTGCCACCAGCAGAGGTCAGGGGGCCTACGAGCAGTACTTC.

The chain recombines TRBV4-3 with TRBJ2-7; D is uncertain. The V gene lost 0 bases and the J gene lost 6 bases, with 9 bases spanning the gap. CDR1 LGHNA and CDR2 YSLEER come from the germline V gene. CDR3 length: 13 residues. CDR3 region: CASSQEVWSEQYF. CDR3 sequence (DNA): TGCGCCAGCAGCCAAGAAGTCTGGTCCGAGCAGTACTTC.

V gene TRBV28 combines with J gene TRBJ1-2; D call uncertain. The CDR3 is 14 amino acids. V gave up 3 bases and J gave up 3 bases, with 11 bases separating them. Germline assignment: CDR1 MDHEN and CDR2 SYDVKM. The CDR3, as DNA: TGTGCCAGCAGTTTTACGCCGGGGTACTATGGCTACACCTTC. The encoded protein is CASSFTPGYYGYTF.

This clonotype has a handful of counts. The chain has TRBV6-2 or TRBV6-3 and TRBJ2-1, with 7 bases lining up with TRBD2. The trim removed 5 bases at V and 6 bases at J, leaving 19 bases unmatched. Germline CDR1 MNHEY, CDR2 SVGEGT. CDR3 length: 18 residues. The CDR3 sequence: CASSRRGEHGTYINEQFF. The CDR3 DNA reads TGTGCCAGCAGTCGCCGGGGGGAACACGGGACTTACATCAATGAGCAGTTCTTC.

The CDR3 sequence: CASSLSRRMNTEAFF. CDR3 sequence (DNA): TGTGCCAGCAGCTTGTCCCGACGGATGAACACTGAAGCTTTCTTT. The V gene is TRBV5-5, the J gene TRBJ1-1, with no clear D. This CDR3 region has 15 residues. V lost 1 base and J 0 bases, leaving 10 bases between the germline ends. Germline lookup yields CDR1 SGHKS and CDR2 YYEKEE (reference sequence).

The table lists this clonotype with a few counts. The genes are TRBV9 and TRBJ2-3, with unresolved D. The CDR3 consists of 11 residues. Trimming stripped 3 bases from V and 7 bases from J, with 6 bases between. The germline gives CDR1 SGDLS, CDR2 YYNGEE. The chain's CDR3 is CASSARNTQYF. The CDR3 region has the DNA TGTGCCAGCAGCGCAAGAAATACGCAGTATTTT.

This sequence joins TRBV19 and TRBJ2-7, with 8 nucleotides matching TRBD2. J gave up 2 bases and V 1 base, and 4 bases lay outside the gene matches. Looked up from germline, CDR1 is LNHDA and CDR2 is SQIVND (reference sequence). The CDR3 is 15 residues long. Written as DNA, the CDR3 is TGTGCCAGTAGTATAGGATTCGGGAGGGCCTACGAGCAGTACTTC. This sequence encodes CASSIGFGRAYEQYF.

This clonotype was seen just once. The V and J genes are TRBV4-1 and TRBJ2-7; tentative D call: TRBD1 (5 bases). CDR1 is MGHRA, CDR2 YSYEKL, per germline. Trimming removed 4 bases from V and 2 bases from J, with 21 bases in between. The CDR3 totals 17 residues. CDR3 residues: CASSPGGADTRTYEQYF. DNA of the CDR3: TGCGCCAGCAGCCCCGGCGGTGCGGACACGAGGACCTACGAGCAGTACTTC.

CDR3 nucleotide sequence: TGCGCCAGCAGCCAAGATGCAGCGGGAGTAGGCGGGGAGCTGTTTTTT. This encodes CASSQDAAGVGGELFF. The chain carries TRBV4-1 and TRBJ2-2, with 8 bases lining up with TRBD2. The germline gives CDR1 MGHRA, CDR2 YSYEKL. V trimming: 0 bases; J trimming: 7 bases; junction bases outside the gene matches: 7. This CDR3 spans 16 amino acids.

This clonotype was recorded at least ten times. V gene TRBV4-3 combines with J gene TRBJ2-1; 12 bases line up with TRBD2. Germline CDR1 LGHNA, CDR2 YSLEER. The CDR3 consists of 18 residues. With 0 bases clipped from V and 3 bases from J, the junction kept 6 bases outside the gene matches. The CDR3 here is CASSQDSTSGGYYNEQFF. The CDR3 DNA is TGCGCCAGCAGCCAAGATTCAACTAGCGGGGGGTACTACAATGAGCAGTTCTTC.

The chain couples TRBV7-3 to TRBJ2-1; maybe TRBD2 (6 bases). The CDR3 totals 15 residues. Trimming removed 4 bases from V and 8 bases from J, with 18 bases in between. CDR1 and CDR2 from the germline V gene are SGHTA and FQGTGA. The CDR3 DNA follows: TGTGCCAGCAGCTCGGGACTGTTGGTATTGGATGAGCAGTTCTTC. Encoded protein: CASSSGLLVLDEQFF.

The rearrangement uses TRBV6-5 and TRBJ1-6, with D perhaps TRBD1 (6 bases). V was trimmed by 5 bases and J by 7 bases, leaving 9 bases between them. Per germline, CDR1 MNHEY and CDR2 SVGAGI. The CDR3 loop spans 13 amino acids. The CDR3 sequence: CASSAGHNSPLHF. The DNA for the CDR3 is TGTGCCAGCAGTGCGGGACACAATTCACCCCTCCACTTT.

This clonotype was seen only a few times. The CDR3 is CASSVPRLEREGPYEQYF. For the CDR3, the DNA is TGTGCCAGCAGCGTGCCCCGGTTAGAGCGGGAGGGTCCCTACGAGCAGTACTTC. J is TRBJ2-7 and V is TRBV9, with 10 bases fitting TRBD2. This CDR3 spans 18 amino acids. Germline V CDR1 and CDR2: SGDLS, YYNGEE. The ends lost 2 bases at V and 2 bases at J; junction bases unmatched: 13.

The V gene is TRBV6-1, the J gene TRBJ2-2; the D gene is possibly TRBD1 (6 bases). This CDR3 comprises 18 residues. Trimming removed 6 bases at V and 5 bases at J, with 25 bases between. CDR1 MNHNS and CDR2 SASEGT come from the germline V gene. The CDR3 DNA follows: TGTGCCAGCAGCTCCCAAAGTTACAACCAGGGGCATACCGGGGAGCTGTTTTTT. Translating gives CASSSQSYNQGHTGELFF.

This clonotype turned up a few times. The chain couples TRBV24-1 to TRBJ2-5, with TRBD2 as a possible D gene (6 bases). There are 14 residues in the CDR3. V dropped 5 bases and J dropped 0 bases, with 9 bases sitting between them. CDR1 and CDR2 from the germline V gene are KGHDR and SFDVKD. For the CDR3, the DNA is TGTGCCACCAGTGTTGGCGGGAACCAAGAGACCCAGTACTTC. Its protein product is CATSVGGNQETQYF.

J is TRBJ2-1 and V is TRBV9, with 12 bases identical to TRBD2. This CDR3 has 19 residues. V was pared by 3 bases and J by 4 bases, with 14 bases of the junction left unmatched. Germline-derived CDR1 and CDR2 are SGDLS and YYNGEE. Here the CDR3 reads CASSARLAGESKPYNEQFF. The CDR3 bases are TGTGCCAGCAGCGCACGACTAGCGGGGGAATCTAAACCGTACAATGAGCAGTTCTTC.

Details on this clonotype: The germline gene is not matched at one end of the junction; a read error may be the cause. The CDR3 loop is CASSRPPQAGLAADPQYF. CDR3 in DNA: TGTGCCAGCAGCCGACCGCCCCAGGCGGGACTCGCAGCAGATCCGCAGTATTTT. The genes are TRBV4-2 and TRBJ2-3; a weak D match, TRBD2 (6 bases). Germline V gene sequence: CDR1 LGHNA, CDR2 YNFKEQ. CDR3 size: 18 residues.

The chain has TRBV5-1 and TRBJ2-5; maybe TRBD2 (5 bases). This CDR3 is 15 amino acids long. Trimming removed 5 bases at V and 2 bases at J, with 16 bases between. Germline V gene lookup returns CDR1 SGHRS and CDR2 YFSETQ. The CDR3 coding sequence is TGCGCCAGCAGGCCTCTCACCGGGGTACAAGAGACCCAGTACTTC. This encodes CASRPLTGVQETQYF.

This rearrangement joins TRBV6-1 to TRBJ2-1, with 13 bases matching TRBD2. The V gene's germline CDR1 is MNHNS and CDR2 SASEGT. CDR3 length: 16 residues. V gave up 4 bases and J gave up 4 bases; unmatched junction bases: 4. CDR3 sequence (DNA): TGTGCCAGCAGTGTGACTAGCGGGAGGTCTTACAATGAGCAGTTCTTC. Its protein product is CASSVTSGRSYNEQFF.

This clonotype has a count of ten or more. The genes are TRBV28 and TRBJ2-5, with 16 bases fitting TRBD2. Unmatched junction bases numbered 13, after V lost 4 bases and J lost 5 bases. The germline gives CDR1 MDHEN, CDR2 SYDVKM. This CDR3 spans 19 amino acids. CDR3 sequence reads: CASSSNLGTSGRATETQYF. CDR3 nucleotides: TGTGCCAGCAGTTCAAACCTCGGGACTAGCGGGAGGGCCACGGAGACCCAGTACTTC.

The rearrangement links TRBV10-3 to TRBJ2-1; 9 bases are a match to TRBD2. Germline V gene sequence: CDR1 ENHRY, CDR2 SYGVKD. J was trimmed by 4 bases and V by 11 bases; bases with no gene match: 18. The CDR3 runs to 17 residues. DNA of the CDR3: TGTGCCCTAGGAGAGGGCGGGAGGGGGCCGCCATACAATGAGCAGTTCTTC. Translation: CALGEGGRGPPYNEQFF.

The chain joins TRBV7-2 to TRBJ2-1; 8 nucleotides align to TRBD2. The germline V gene has CDR1 SGHTA and CDR2 FQGNSA. The length of the CDR3 is 16 residues. J was trimmed by 6 bases and V by 0 bases; bases with no gene match: 7. The CDR3 sequence is CASSLASQRERNEQFF. For the CDR3, the DNA is TGTGCCAGCAGCTTAGCATCCCAGCGGGAGCGCAATGAGCAGTTCTTC.

The chain couples TRBV7-2 to TRBJ1-1, with a weak D call TRBD1 (5 bases). Germline CDR1 reads SGHTA; CDR2 reads FQGNSA. Trimming shortened V by 5 bases and J by 0 bases, and 13 bases separated the two germline ends. The CDR3 contains 15 residues. The CDR3 DNA is TGTGCCAGCAGCCCCGAACGGGGGGTGAACACTGAAGCTTTCTTT. Protein product: CASSPERGVNTEAFF.

This clonotype has only a few counts. V gene TRBV9 combines with J gene TRBJ1-2; maybe TRBD1 (6 bases). The germline CDR1 and CDR2 sequences are SGDLS and YYNGEE. The CDR3 is made up of 15 amino acids. Trimming removed 0 bases at V and 2 bases at J, with 11 bases between. Written as DNA, the CDR3 is TGTGCCAGCAGCGTAGGTGGAGGGGGAAACTATGGCTACACCTTC. Its translation is CASSVGGGGNYGYTF.